This T cell receptor beta chain was retrieved from a study of monozygotic twins with inflammatory bowel disease. Study results and caveats: None of the different T cell subtypes could be distinguished from one another.

Germline values: CDR1 LNHDA, CDR2 SQIVND (reference sequence). The CDR3 has 15 residues. Concerning this clonotype: Its antigen is as yet unknown.

From its re-call of the 5' RACE reads, TCRdb lists each CDR3 protein once, without DNA. This sample's clone table lists 400,000 to 500,000 distinct CDR3 sequences. The rearrangement joins TRBV19 to TRBJ2-7; TCRdb names TRBD2, which stays unverified in the absence of DNA. Sequenced sample: blood. The clonotype comes from a human donor with ulcerative colitis or Crohn's disease, or a healthy co-twin of an affected twin (not recorded which). The CDR3 region is CASSILAAPKDEQYF. Supplemented by reference TRBV19 and TRBJ2-7, the full variable domain reads DGGITQSPKYLFRKEGQNVTLSCEQNLNHDAMYWYRQDPGQGLRLIYYSQIVNDFQKGDIAEGYSVSREKKESFPLTVTSAQKNPTAFYLCASSILAAPKDEQYFGPGTRLTVT.